This TCR beta chain was sequenced in a study of OX40 agonist ivuxolimab in advanced cancers. Background on the study: Patients receiving dose escalation had hepatocellular carcinoma, melanoma, renal cell or head and neck cancer. Age averaged around 60 years (range roughly 23 to 79), and roughly 82% were male. Study conclusions and caveats: Researchers report that CD8+ T cells had, on average, more expanded clones than CD4+.

Sampled blood was obtained at baseline, cycle 4 day 1, and cycle 7 day 1. About this clone itself: Its antigen is unidentified.

Sequencing used immunoSEQ multiplex PCR; TCRdb keeps in-frame clones, though not all of them. The sample carries around 53,000 clones, around 84% recorded once. The sequenced sample was CD4+ or CD8+ T cells sorted from blood, obtained in a trial of the OX40 agonist ivuxolimab. This TCR derives from an adult with an advanced solid tumor such as melanoma, head and neck, liver or kidney cancer.

The DNA for the CDR3 is TGTGCCAGCAGCTTAAACTTTGAAAACACCATATATTTT. Translating it yields CASSLNFENTIYF. The chain couples TRBV7-2 to TRBJ1-3, with D unresolved. V dropped 2 bases and J dropped 6 bases, with 8 bases sitting between them. This CDR3 spans 13 amino acids. Looked up from germline, CDR1 is SGHTA and CDR2 is FQGNSA. Combining the CDR3 with reference TRBV7-2 and TRBJ1-3 gives the whole variable domain GAGVSQSPSNKVTEKGKDVELRCDPISGHTALYWYRQSLGQGLEFLIYFQGNSAPDKSGLPSDRFSAERTGGSVSTLTIQRTQQEDSAVYLCASSLNFENTIYFGEGSWLTVV.